This T cell receptor (beta chain) was captured in a study of blood T cell repertoires in COVID-19. Study details: The United States, Italy and Spain supplied acute and convalescent COVID-19 samples.

V lost 3 bases to trimming and J lost 13 bases, with 10 bases between them. This CDR3 is built from 11 residues. Method: immunoSEQ multiplex PCR; TCRdb's copy keeps in-frame clones and lacks some. The data show around 83,000 clones, about 89% seen once. The source material was peripheral blood. The sequence was collected from a man aged 70-80 years with active or convalescent COVID-19. This sequence joins TRBV12-3 or TRBV12-4 and TRBJ2-1; D possibly corresponds to TRBD2 (6 bases). CDR3 sequence: CASSFGGNQFF. CDR3 DNA sequence: TGTGCCAGCAGTTTCGGGGGAAACCAGTTCTTC.